This passage covers 26 T cell receptor beta chains from one sample sequenced in a study of T cells after yellow fever vaccination (dated by TCRdb to between 2018 and 2021). Library prep was done by 5' RACE. These reads were obtained on an Illumina NovaSeq 6000. TCRdb handled the public reads itself, with Q25 trimming in fastp and clone calling in MiXCR, and kept productive beta chains. Each CDR3 protein gets just one entry, which takes the most common genes and DNA from the rows behind it. The sample includes a few hundred thousand distinct CDR3 sequences, with approximately 10% observed a single time. The top ten clonotypes cover around 3.3% of the sample. According to the study, the label for this sample's treatment or condition signals: live attenuated yellow fever vaccine strain. The sample consisted of CD4+ T cells sorted from PBMCs, taken 5 days after the yellow fever booster vaccination. Receptors originate from a man aged 18 to 29 who received the YFV17D yellow fever vaccine.

This clonotype was observed a few times. In DNA form, the CDR3 reads TGTGCCAGCAGCTTGTTCCAGGGCCTGTATGGCTACACCTTC. Protein: CASSLFQGLYGYTF. The V call is TRBV5-6, the J call TRBJ1-2, with D perhaps TRBD1 (5 bases). Trimming took 1 base from V and 5 from J, leaving 12 bases between them. Germline V lookup: CDR1 SGHDT, CDR2 YYEEEE. The CDR3 loop spans 14 amino acids.

This clonotype was counted between two and nine times. The chain uses TRBV20-1 and TRBJ2-3; 8 bases are a match to TRBD1. The CDR3 totals 14 residues. Trimming took 2 bases from V and 5 from J; bases not matched to a gene: 6. Looked up from germline, CDR1 is DFQATT and CDR2 is SNEGSKA (reference sequence). For the CDR3, the DNA is TGCAGTGCTAGAAGACAGGGGAACCGAGATACGCAGTATTTT. Translated, it gives CSARRQGNRDTQYF.

This clonotype appeared many times. V gene TRBV6-5 combines with J gene TRBJ2-2, with a possible D match to TRBD2 (6 bases). V lost 2 bases and J 3 bases, leaving 13 bases between the germline ends. Germline V CDR1 and CDR2: MNHEY, SVGAGI. The CDR3 is 16 residues long. This chain's CDR3 is CASSYEWREYTGELFF. The CDR3 DNA reads as TGTGCCAGCAGTTACGAGTGGCGGGAATACACCGGGGAGCTGTTTTTT.

CDR3 nucleotides: TGTGCCAGCAGCTTCACCAGGACAGGAAGTACCACCGGGGAGCTGTTTTTT. Encoded protein: CASSFTRTGSTTGELFF. The J gene is TRBJ2-2, the V gene TRBV5-5; TRBD1 matches at 7 bases. Germline values: CDR1 SGHKS, CDR2 YYEKEE (reference sequence). J was trimmed by 4 bases and V by 2 bases; bases with no gene match: 11. The CDR3 is made up of 17 amino acids.

V gene TRBV6-2 or TRBV6-3 combines with J gene TRBJ1-1, with D hard to call. V dropped 0 bases and J dropped 11 bases, with 13 bases sitting between them. The CDR3 totals 13 residues. CDR1 is MNHEY and CDR2 is SVGEGT in the germline V gene. In DNA form, the CDR3 reads TGTGCCAGCAGTTACTCAGCCAGACTGGGGGCTTTCTTT. This encodes CASSYSARLGAFF.

This clonotype was detected a few times. The rearrangement links TRBV7-9 to TRBJ2-1; 8 bases are shared with TRBD1. Germline V gene lookup returns CDR1 SEHNR and CDR2 FQNEAQ (reference sequence). CDR3 size: 14 residues. The V gene end was trimmed by 8 bases and the J gene end by 3 bases; junction bases not matched to a gene: 6. The CDR3 loop reads CASGRDRSYNEQFF. In nucleotides, the CDR3 is TGTGCCAGCGGCCGGGACAGGAGCTACAATGAGCAGTTCTTC.

The chain uses TRBV5-1 and TRBJ1-1, with 9 bases that match TRBD1. V shed 0 bases, J shed 10 bases, and the junction held 13 bases outside the gene matches. Germline V gene sequence: CDR1 SGHRS, CDR2 YFSETQ. The CDR3 length is 16 residues. The CDR3 DNA is TGCGCCAGCAGCTTGGTAACGTCTACAGGGGGCTATCGAGCTTTCTTT. Amino acid sequence: CASSLVTSTGGYRAFF.

The rearrangement links TRBV20-1 to TRBJ1-5; D may be TRBD1 (6 bases). The V and J ends lost 1 base and 7 bases respectively, with 14 bases between them. The CDR3 is made up of 14 amino acids. The germline V gene encodes CDR1 DFQATT and CDR2 SNEGSKA (reference sequence). The CDR3 coding sequence is TGCAGTGCTAGAGTGGTTGCAGGGGACCAGCCCCAGCATTTT. It codes for CSARVVAGDQPQHF.

This clonotype was seen only a few times. The chain recombines TRBV7-2 with TRBJ2-3; 8 positions agree with TRBD2. V dropped 1 base and J dropped 4; count of bases not matched to a gene: 7. In germline, CDR1 is SGHTA, CDR2 FQGNSA. This CDR3 has 16 residues. In nucleotides, the CDR3 is TGTGCCAGCAGCTTAGTGATCGCGGGGGGCCCAGATACGCAGTATTTT. This codes for CASSLVIAGGPDTQYF.

This chain joins TRBV5-4 and TRBJ2-2; no definite D call. The CDR3 loop spans 16 amino acids. Germline-derived CDR1 and CDR2 are SGHNT and YYREEE (reference sequence). V was trimmed by 0 bases and J by 3 bases, leaving 12 bases between them. This CDR3 is CASSLGGGEYTGELFF. The CDR3 coding sequence is TGTGCCAGCAGCTTGGGAGGTGGGGAATACACCGGGGAGCTGTTTTTT.

This clonotype occurred many times. V usage is TRBV5-1 and J usage is TRBJ2-7; TRBD1 is a possible D gene (5 bases). This CDR3 spans 15 amino acids. Trimming took 4 bases from V and 3 from J, leaving 17 bases between them. Germline assignment: CDR1 SGHRS and CDR2 YFSETQ. CDR3 sequence: CASSEGPDSYYEQYV. CDR3 in DNA: TGCGCCAGCAGCGAAGGCCCCGACAGTTACTACGAGCAGTACGTC.

This clonotype has only a few counts. V is TRBV7-2 and J is TRBJ2-2; D remains ambiguous. CDR1 and CDR2 (germline): SGHTA, FQGNSA. The CDR3 has 15 amino acids. Trimming removed 6 bases from V and 4 bases from J, with 15 bases in between. CDR3: CASSPMRTVTGELFF. The CDR3 bases are TGTGCCAGCAGTCCTATGAGGACGGTCACCGGGGAGCTGTTTTTT.

This clonotype was counted a few times. The J gene is TRBJ1-1, the V gene TRBV5-1; D remains ambiguous. Germline V gene sequence: CDR1 SGHRS, CDR2 YFSETQ. The CDR3 is made up of 17 amino acids. The ends were cut back, 1 base at V and 0 bases at J, with 16 bases in the middle. The CDR3 DNA reads TGCGCCAGCAGCTTGACCCCGTATGACTTGATGAACACTGAAGCTTTCTTT. Its translation: CASSLTPYDLMNTEAFF.

The chain carries TRBV5-1 and TRBJ1-1; maybe TRBD1 (5 bases). This CDR3 is 13 amino acids long. V dropped 1 base and J dropped 5 bases, with 9 bases sitting between them. Germline CDR1 SGHRS, CDR2 YFSETQ. Here the CDR3 reads CASSLQGETEAFF. The CDR3 DNA is TGCGCCAGCAGCTTGCAGGGTGAAACTGAAGCTTTCTTT.

The CDR3 is CASSLAGGLKNIQYF. The CDR3 coding sequence is TGTGCCAGCAGTTTAGCCGGGGGACTCAAAAACATTCAGTACTTC. V is TRBV12-3 or TRBV12-4 and J is TRBJ2-4; TRBD2 might be the D (6 bases). Trimming cost V 0 bases and J 3 bases, with 9 bases left between them. The CDR3 consists of 15 residues.

This clonotype was counted at least ten times. The V gene is TRBV18, the J gene TRBJ1-1; D uncertain. The germline V gene encodes CDR1 KGHSH and CDR2 LQKENI. This CDR3 contains 13 residues. The V gene lost 1 base and the J gene lost 8 bases, with 11 bases spanning the gap. The CDR3: CASSPQDIREAFF. CDR3 DNA sequence: TGTGCCAGCTCACCACAAGATATAAGGGAAGCTTTCTTT.

The chain links TRBV4-3 to TRBJ1-2; no clear D gene. The CDR3 covers 14 residues. Germline V gene sequence: CDR1 LGHNA, CDR2 YSLEER. V lost 1 base and J lost 8, with 14 bases in between. CDR3 region: CASSQVAQPRGYTF. CDR3 DNA: TGCGCCAGCAGCCAAGTGGCACAGCCTAGGGGCTACACCTTC.

The rearrangement links TRBV7-9 to TRBJ2-3, with 9 bases that match TRBD2. The CDR3 is made up of 18 amino acids. After removal of 5 bases from V and 2 bases from J, the junction contained 14 bases not matched to a gene. Germline V gene data show CDR1 as SEHNR and CDR2 as FQNEAQ (reference sequence). CDR3 sequence (DNA): TGTGCCAGCAGCCCTAGTTTAGCGGGGGACGGGATCACAGATACGCAGTATTTT. Translated, it gives CASSPSLAGDGITDTQYF.

This clonotype was observed a few times. The V call is TRBV4-3, the J call TRBJ1-1, with D maybe TRBD1 (6 bases). The CDR3 extends over 15 amino acids. Trimming took 5 bases from V and 5 from J, leaving 18 bases between them. The germline V gene encodes CDR1 LGHNA and CDR2 YSLEER. The CDR3 loop is CASSNRQVPETEAFF. The CDR3 DNA sequence: TGCGCCAGCAGCAATAGACAGGTACCTGAGACTGAAGCTTTCTTT.

This chain links TRBV9 with TRBJ2-1; D is ambiguous. Trimming pared 4 bases from V and 0 bases from J, leaving 11 bases between. The CDR3 has 15 residues. CDR1 is SGDLS and CDR2 is YYNGEE in the germline V gene. Here the CDR3 reads CASSTLPSSYNEQFF. CDR3 in DNA: TGTGCCAGCAGCACCCTCCCAAGCTCCTACAATGAGCAGTTCTTC. Using reference TRBV9 and TRBJ2-1 for the parts outside the CDR3, the full variable domain is DSGVTQTPKHLITATGQRVTLRCSPRSGDLSVYWYQQSLDQGLQFLIQYYNGEERAKGNILERFSAQQFPDLHSELNLSSLELGDSALYFCASSTLPSSYNEQFFGPGTRLTVL.

The chain couples TRBV6-1 to TRBJ2-7, with a weak D call TRBD2 (6 bases). Germline V gene sequence: CDR1 MNHNS, CDR2 SASEGT. The CDR3 has 12 residues. V was clipped by 7 bases and J by 4 bases, with 11 bases between them. CDR3 protein: CASTLGTYEQYF. The DNA for the CDR3 is TGTGCCAGCACCCTCGGGACTTACGAGCAGTACTTC.

The rearrangement joins TRBV11-3 to TRBJ2-5, with D hard to call. V was trimmed by 6 bases and J by 3 bases, leaving 14 bases between them. The CDR3 is 14 residues long. The V gene's germline CDR1 is SGHNT and CDR2 YENEEA. The CDR3 loop is CASSPTGPEETQYF. The CDR3 nucleotides are TGTGCCAGCAGTCCCACTGGACCAGAAGAGACCCAGTACTTC.

This clonotype was detected ten times or more. This rearrangement joins TRBV12-3 or TRBV12-4 to TRBJ1-1; 7 positions agree with TRBD1. Trimming at V came to 3 bases and at J to 1 base, leaving 5 bases not matched to a gene. The CDR3 runs 15 residues. DNA for the CDR3: TGTGCCAGCAGTTTCGAGGGGGCGGAGAACACTGAAGCTTTCTTT. This gives the protein CASSFEGAENTEAFF.

This clonotype was detected many times. This chain uses TRBV28 with TRBJ2-1, with a tentative D call TRBD2 (6 bases). V dropped 3 bases and J dropped 12 bases, with 18 bases sitting between them. Germline V gene lookup returns CDR1 MDHEN and CDR2 SYDVKM. The CDR3 is made up of 14 amino acids. The CDR3 loop is CASSFQRLDFGQFF. The CDR3 DNA is TGTGCCAGCAGTTTTCAGCGACTAGACTTCGGGCAGTTCTTC.

This clonotype was picked up a small number of times. The rearrangement uses TRBV7-8 and TRBJ2-2, with D possibly matching TRBD1 (5 bases). The CDR3 runs 16 residues. In germline, CDR1 is SGHVS, CDR2 FQNEAQ. V lost 3 bases and J 0 bases, leaving 11 bases between the germline ends. CDR3 sequence reads: CASSFVWGTNTGELFF. In DNA form, the CDR3 reads TGTGCCAGCAGCTTCGTATGGGGCACGAACACCGGGGAGCTGTTTTTT.

Many counts were recorded for this clonotype. The chain's CDR3 is CASSQGTLGEQFF. The CDR3 region has the DNA TGTGCCAGCAGCCAAGGAACACTTGGAGAGCAGTTCTTC. V usage is TRBV4-2 and J usage is TRBJ2-1; unclear D gene. Trimming removed 1 base from V and 10 bases from J, with 11 bases in between. The CDR3 is 13 amino acids. CDR1 and CDR2 (germline): LGHNA, YNFKEQ.